A single sample is the source of the 30 T cell receptor beta chains below, sequenced in a study of cytomegalovirus exposure and HLA in healthy donors. The PCR used 60 Vbeta and 13 Jbeta primers. Only in-frame clones appear in the TCRdb table, and some are missing; sequencing was by immunoSEQ multiplex PCR. This table holds around 200,000 clones, 60% to 85% found once. The sample comprised PBMCs. These receptors all come from a man in his forties in good health and CMV-seronegative.

The chain carries TRBV28 and TRBJ2-1; the D is unclear. The length of the CDR3 is 15 residues. The germline V gene has CDR1 MDHEN and CDR2 SYDVKM. The ends were cut back, 6 bases at V and 0 bases at J, with 12 bases in the middle. CDR3 coding DNA: TGTGCCAGCAGCCCCCTCCCAGTCTCCTACAATGAGCAGTTCTTC. Amino acids: CASSPLPVSYNEQFF.

This chain uses TRBV4-1 with TRBJ2-1, with a tentative D call TRBD2 (6 bases). Germline CDR1 reads MGHRA; CDR2 reads YSYEKL. The ends were cut back, 1 base at V and 9 bases at J, with 16 bases in the middle. CDR3 size: 15 residues. The CDR3 region has the DNA TGCGCCAGCAGCCAAGTTGGGGTTAGCGGTACTGAGCAGTTCTTC. Amino acids: CASSQVGVSGTEQFF.

The genes are TRBV5-1 and TRBJ2-1; D perhaps matches TRBD2 (6 bases). V dropped 0 bases and J dropped 7 bases, with 17 bases sitting between them. CDR1 and CDR2 from the germline V gene are SGHRS and YFSETQ. The CDR3 is 16 residues long. The CDR3: CASSLGPITAGNEQFF. The CDR3 DNA reads TGCGCCAGCAGCTTGGGCCCGATCACTGCGGGGAATGAGCAGTTCTTC. The variable domain in full, with the rest retrieved from reference TRBV5-1 and TRBJ2-1, is KAGVTQTPRYLIKTRGQQVTLSCSPISGHRSVSWYQQTPGQGLQFLFEYFSETQRNKGNFPGRFSGRQFSNSRSEMNVSTLELGDSALYLCASSLGPITAGNEQFFGPGTRLTVL.

The chain carries TRBV19 and TRBJ2-1; 9 bases align to TRBD2. Germline V CDR1 and CDR2: LNHDA, SQIVND (reference sequence). The CDR3 has 16 amino acids. V trimming: 3 bases; J trimming: 1 base; junction bases outside the gene matches: 4. In DNA, the CDR3 is TGTGCCAGTAGTATCGCGGCGGGGGGGTCCTACAATGAGCAGTTCTTC. Its translation is CASSIAAGGSYNEQFF.

As DNA, the CDR3 is TGCGCCAGCAGCCCCCGTGGCCCGGGGGGTCAGCCCCAGCATTTT. Protein: CASSPRGPGGQPQHF. This rearrangement joins TRBV4-1 to TRBJ1-5; weak D call: TRBD1 (5 bases). V lost 4 bases and J lost 6, with 16 bases in between. CDR1 and CDR2 from the germline V gene are MGHRA and YSYEKL. This CDR3 contains 15 residues.

The CDR3 DNA reads TGTGCCAGCAGTTTGACTAGCGGTTCCGGGGAGCTGTTTTTT. Amino acid sequence: CASSLTSGSGELFF. This rearrangement joins TRBV27 to TRBJ2-2; the match to TRBD2 covers 9 bases. Trimming cost V 3 bases and J 6 bases; bases outside gene matches: 2. Per germline, CDR1 MNHEY and CDR2 SMNVEV (reference sequence). The CDR3 covers 14 residues.

The J gene is TRBJ2-5, the V gene TRBV29-1; TRBD1 is a possible D gene (6 bases). The length of the CDR3 is 13 residues. V lost 7 bases and J lost 2, with 14 bases in between. Looked up from germline, CDR1 is SQVTM and CDR2 is ANQGSEA. The CDR3 region is CSARQVFQETQYF. The CDR3 nucleotides read TGCAGCGCCAGACAGGTTTTTCAAGAGACCCAGTACTTC.

The V and J genes are TRBV19 and TRBJ1-2, with 10 bases aligning to TRBD1. CDR1 LNHDA and CDR2 SQIVND come from the germline V gene (reference sequence). V shed 3 bases and J 8 bases; nucleotides not matched to a gene: 3. The CDR3 totals 13 residues. DNA of the CDR3: TGTGCCAGTAGTATTGACAGGGGGCCGGGCTACACCTTC. Its protein product is CASSIDRGPGYTF.

The chain has TRBV7-2 and TRBJ1-3; no definite D call. Between the trimmed V and J ends, which lost 3 bases and 2 bases, there was a span of 8 bases. The germline CDR1 and CDR2 sequences are SGHTA and FQGNSA. This CDR3 has 14 amino acids. CDR3 sequence: CASSLGSAGNTIYF. CDR3 coding DNA: TGTGCCAGCAGCTTGGGGAGTGCTGGAAACACCATATATTTT.

This rearrangement joins TRBV12-5 to TRBJ2-5, with D possibly TRBD1 on 6 matching bases. CDR3 length equals 12 residues. With 6 bases removed from V and 4 bases from J, the gap between germline ends came to 9 bases. Germline V gene sequence: CDR1 LGHNT, CDR2 FRNRAP. The CDR3 here is CASGRTVETQYF. The CDR3 nucleotides are TGTGCTAGTGGGAGGACAGTAGAGACCCAGTACTTC.

This chain uses TRBV4-2 with TRBJ1-1, with unresolved D. From germline, CDR1 is LGHNA and CDR2 YNFKEQ. The CDR3 has 13 amino acids. The V and J ends lost 3 bases and 3 bases respectively, with 8 bases between them. DNA for the CDR3: TGTGCCAGCAGCCAGGGGAGGGACACTGAAGCTTTCTTT. Protein: CASSQGRDTEAFF.

The chain has TRBV18 and TRBJ1-6, with TRBD1 identical over 9 bases. Germline-derived CDR1 and CDR2 are KGHSH and LQKENI. This CDR3 contains 16 residues. V shed 2 bases, J shed 8 bases, and the junction held 7 bases outside the gene matches. CDR3 sequence (DNA): TGTGCCAGCTCACCAGGGACAGGGTTTCGGGATTCACCCCTCCACTTT. Its protein product is CASSPGTGFRDSPLHF.

CDR3 sequence: CASSLFAPSNTGELFF. CDR3 DNA: TGTGCCAGCAGCTTATTCGCGCCTTCGAACACCGGGGAGCTGTTTTTT. The genes are TRBV7-9 and TRBJ2-2, with no clear D. The CDR3 is made up of 16 amino acids. V was pared by 2 bases and J by 0 bases, with 10 bases between. CDR1 SEHNR and CDR2 FQNEAQ come from the germline V gene (reference sequence).

The rearrangement joins TRBV7-2 to TRBJ2-7, with 9 bases aligning to TRBD2. There are 13 residues in the CDR3. Trimming at V came to 5 bases and at J to 4 bases, leaving 3 bases not matched to a gene. Germline V gene data show CDR1 as SGHTA and CDR2 as FQGNSA. CDR3 residues: CASSPTSGYEQYF. The CDR3 DNA reads TGTGCCAGCAGCCCGACTAGCGGATACGAGCAGTACTTC.

This clone was observed a handful of times. The chain is built from TRBV5-1 and TRBJ1-1, with TRBD1 as a possible D gene (6 bases). V lost 1 base, J lost 6 bases, and 10 bases lay in between. Germline values: CDR1 SGHRS, CDR2 YFSETQ. The CDR3 is 13 amino acids. CDR3 sequence (DNA): TGCGCCAGCAGCTTGAGCTCAGGGGCTGAAGCTTTCTTT. It codes for CASSLSSGAEAFF.

This sequence joins TRBV28 and TRBJ1-2; possibly TRBD1 for D (6 bases). CDR1 and CDR2 from the germline V gene are MDHEN and SYDVKM. Trimming shortened V by 7 bases and J by 2 bases, and 11 bases separated the two germline ends. The CDR3 has 13 amino acids. In DNA, the CDR3 is TGTGCCAGCACCCAGGGGTTCAACTATGGCTACACCTTC. This encodes CASTQGFNYGYTF.

The CDR3 loop is CASSQAGGRPGEQYF. CDR3 sequence (DNA): TGTGCCAGCAGCCAAGCGGGGGGACGGCCAGGCGAGCAGTACTTC. This chain joins TRBV5-4 and TRBJ2-7; 9 bases are a match to TRBD2. This CDR3 is 15 amino acids long. V lost 4 bases and J lost 6; bases outside the gene matches: 11. Germline values: CDR1 SGHNT, CDR2 YYREEE (reference sequence).

The chain has TRBV7-9 and TRBJ1-1; weak D call: TRBD1 (6 bases). Germline assignment: CDR1 SEHNR and CDR2 FQNEAQ (reference sequence). This CDR3 comprises 15 residues. V lost 8 bases and J 6 bases, leaving 22 bases between the germline ends. The CDR3 region is CASSGREGGRAEAFF. DNA of the CDR3: TGTGCCAGCTCAGGCAGGGAGGGGGGGCGTGCTGAAGCTTTCTTT.

This clone appeared a single time. The V gene is TRBV5-6, the J gene TRBJ2-5; D unresolved. The germline gives CDR1 SGHDT, CDR2 YYEEEE. Trimming removed 4 bases at V and 5 bases at J, with 6 bases between. The CDR3 has 11 residues. The CDR3 sequence is CASSVQETQYF. Written as DNA, the CDR3 is TGTGCCAGCAGCGTCCAGGAGACCCAGTACTTC.

The chain has TRBV14 and TRBJ2-5; 7 positions agree with TRBD1. V gave up 4 bases and J gave up 2 bases; unmatched junction bases: 10. The CDR3 runs to 16 residues. Germline V CDR1 and CDR2: SGHDN, FVKESK. The CDR3 coding sequence is TGTGCCAGCAGCCCACAGGGGCCGCTGGCACAAGAGACCCAGTACTTC. Its translation: CASSPQGPLAQETQYF.

The chain is built from TRBV6-1 and TRBJ2-1, with a tentative D call TRBD2 (7 bases). Germline CDR1 reads MNHNS; CDR2 reads SASEGT. Trimming removed 4 bases from V and 1 base from J, with 17 bases in between. The CDR3 has 17 residues. The CDR3 sequence is CASSVGGGGRSYNEQFF. DNA of the CDR3: TGTGCCAGCAGTGTTGGAGGGGGGGGCCGTTCCTACAATGAGCAGTTCTTC.

This chain joins TRBV5-1 and TRBJ2-2, with D perhaps TRBD1 (6 bases). Deletions cut 5 bases from V and 1 base from J, with 12 bases between. Germline values: CDR1 SGHRS, CDR2 YFSETQ. CDR3 length: 15 amino acids. The CDR3 sequence is CASRPGQQNTGELFF. In DNA form, the CDR3 reads TGCGCCAGCAGACCCGGACAGCAGAACACCGGGGAGCTGTTTTTT.

V gene TRBV5-4 combines with J gene TRBJ2-5; 8 bases map to TRBD2. With V trimmed by 2 bases and J by 4 bases, 10 bases remained unmatched. The CDR3 runs 16 residues. CDR1 is SGHNT, CDR2 YYREEE, per germline (reference sequence). Written as DNA, the CDR3 is TGTGCCAGCAGCTTTTTCGGGTCCGGGGGGGCAGAGACCCAGTACTTC. It translates to CASSFFGSGGAETQYF.

There are a few counts of this clone. The chain couples TRBV2 to TRBJ1-1; unclear D gene. The CDR3 is 13 amino acids. V lost 6 bases and J 7 bases, leaving 15 bases between the germline ends. Looked up from germline, CDR1 is SNHLY and CDR2 is FYNNEI. The CDR3 DNA sequence: TGTGCCAGCAGCCCCCGCAGTTCTGGTGAAGCTTTCTTT. The encoded protein is CASSPRSSGEAFF. Full variable domain (outside the CDR3, taken from reference TRBV2 and TRBJ1-1): EPEVTQTPSHQVTQMGQEVILRCVPISNHLYFYWYRQILGQKVEFLVSFYNNEISEKSEIFDDQFSVERPDGSNFTLKIRSTKLEDSAMYFCASSPRSSGEAFFGQGTRLTVV.

The CDR3 is CASSRDRGLEQYF. Written as DNA, the CDR3 is TGTGCCAGCAGCCGCGACAGGGGGCTAGAGCAGTACTTC. V is TRBV14 and J is TRBJ2-7, with 10 bases aligning to TRBD1. The CDR3 has 13 amino acids. Germline trimming cut 4 bases from V and 7 bases from J; bases unmatched to any gene: 4. CDR1 SGHDN and CDR2 FVKESK come from the germline V gene.

Only one count was recorded for this clone. The chain couples TRBV15 to TRBJ2-3, with D possibly TRBD2 on 6 matching bases. The CDR3 sequence is 15 residues long. Germline V gene sequence: CDR1 LNHNV, CDR2 YYDKDF (reference sequence). The germline V and J ends were trimmed by 1 base and 2 bases, with 10 bases remaining between them. CDR3 in DNA: TGTGCCACCAGCAGAGCGGGGGTGATCACAGATACGCAGTATTTT. The encoded protein is CATSRAGVITDTQYF. Combining the CDR3 with reference TRBV15 and TRBJ2-3 gives the whole variable domain DAMVIQNPRYQVTQFGKPVTLSCSQTLNHNVMYWYQQKSSQAPKLLFHYYDKDFNNEADTPDNFQSRRPNTSFCFLDIRSPGLGDTAMYLCATSRAGVITDTQYFGPGTRLTVL.

V is TRBV4-1 and J is TRBJ2-7, with a weak D call TRBD1 (7 bases). V was cut by 1 base and J by 5 bases, with 18 bases left in between. The germline gives CDR1 MGHRA, CDR2 YSYEKL. The CDR3 runs to 16 residues. CDR3 sequence reads: CASSQGRARGNNEQYF. The CDR3 region has the DNA TGCGCCAGCAGCCAAGGGAGGGCCAGGGGGAACAACGAGCAGTACTTC.

The chain carries TRBV11-2 and TRBJ2-5, with 7 bases aligning to TRBD2. TRBJ2-7 matches the DNA end more closely, so the J call is doubtful. The CDR3 has 14 residues. Looked up from germline, CDR1 is SGHAT and CDR2 is FQNNGV. DNA for the CDR3: TGTGCCAGCAGCCGAGGGACTACGACCTACGAGCAGTACTTC. It is translated as CASSRGTTTYEQYF.

The V gene is TRBV7-9, the J gene TRBJ2-3; TRBD1 matches 10 bases. The CDR3 totals 15 residues. Germline CDR1 SEHNR, CDR2 FQNEAQ (reference sequence). V was clipped by 1 base and J by 4 bases; unmatched bases: 2. The CDR3 DNA is TGTGCCAGCAGCTTAGAGGGACAGGGGCCAGATACGCAGTATTTT. It is translated as CASSLEGQGPDTQYF.

V and J are TRBV7-6 and TRBJ2-4; 14 bases are a match to TRBD2. V was clipped by 5 bases and J by 0 bases; unmatched bases: 12. This CDR3 is built from 20 residues. Per germline, CDR1 SGHVS and CDR2 FNYEAQ. This chain's CDR3 is CASSPGLAGVKRLAKNIQYF. The CDR3 nucleotides are TGTGCCAGCAGCCCGGGACTAGCGGGAGTCAAGAGACTAGCCAAAAACATTCAGTACTTC.